Listed below are T cell receptor beta chains from one sample, sequenced in a study of regulatory T cells in long-lasting Graves disease. TCRdb called the multiplex PCR reads again in MiXCR, with one record for every CDR3 protein. This table holds roughly 250,000 distinct CDR3 sequences, 15% to 20% found once. The same sample was also studied in work on T cells in Graves' hyperthyroidism and ophthalmopathy.

This sample comprised peripheral blood mononuclear cells (PBMCs), obtained at new diagnosis, from a patient treated with antithyroid drugs. These receptor sequences come from a woman in her twenties or thirties with Graves disease. The CDR3 runs from the conserved cysteine through the conserved F or W. Fields, in order: D gene, V gene, J gene, clone size, CDR3 DNA, CDR3 protein. D genes are given only for firm matches. Clone size is given for some rows only: seen once, a few or many times, or a class if the clone is expanded.

>-|TRBV30|TRBJ2-1|-
TGTGCCTGGAGTGCAGGGCAGGCTTACAATGAGCAGTTCTTC
CAWSAGQAYNEQFF
>-|TRBV3-1|TRBJ1-2|many
TGTGCCAGCAGCCATAGGCAGACGTCTAACTATGGCTACACCTTC
CASSHRQTSNYGYTF
>TRBD1|TRBV18|TRBJ1-1|many
TGTGCCAGCTCACCATGGGACAGGGATGAAGCTTTCTTT
CASSPWDRDEAFF
>-|TRBV15|TRBJ1-2|-
TGTGCCACCAGCAGAGATCTGGCTGGACAGAGCTATGGCTACACCTTC
CATSRDLAGQSYGYTF
>-|TRBV6-5|TRBJ2-7|many
TGTGCCAGCAGTTACACGGGGAGCTCCTACGAGCAGTACTTC
CASSYTGSSYEQYF
>-|TRBV18|TRBJ2-1|many
TGTGCCAGCTCACGAGGCTATGAGCAGTTCTTC
CASSRGYEQFF
>TRBD2|TRBV20-1|TRBJ2-7|many
TGCAGTGCTAGCAAGTTAGCGGGGAACTCCTACGAGCAGTACTTC
CSASKLAGNSYEQYF
>TRBD2|TRBV15|TRBJ2-1|few
TGTGCCACCAGCAGAGCTAGCGGGGGGGCCGGCAATGAGCAGTTCTTC
CATSRASGGAGNEQFF
>TRBD2|TRBV7-2|TRBJ2-5|-
TGTGCCAGCAGCCACCGGACTAGCGGGGGGGCGGAGACCCAGTACTTC
CASSHRTSGGAETQYF
>-|TRBV2|TRBJ2-7|many
TGTGCCAGCATCCCTCGGGTTAGCTCCTACGAGCAGTACTTC
CASIPRVSSYEQYF
>-|TRBV6-5|TRBJ1-3|many
TGTGCCAGCAGTTACGTGGAATCTGGAAACACCATATATTTT
CASSYVESGNTIYF
>-|TRBV7-8|TRBJ1-5|many
TGTGCCAGCAGCCTCCAGCGCGCCAATCAGCCCCAGCATTTT
CASSLQRANQPQHF
>-|TRBV24-1|TRBJ1-6|many
TGTGCCACCAGTGGTCCAGACAGCTTTCATAATTCGGCCCTCCACTTT
CATSGPDSFHNSALHF
>TRBD2|TRBV11-2|TRBJ2-7|many
TGTGCCAGCAGCGACCTCCTTAGCGGGGGGGAATACTACGAGCAGTACTTC
CASSDLLSGGEYYEQYF
>TRBD1|TRBV9|TRBJ2-1|-
TGTGCCAGCAGCGCCCATGGACAGGGACCGTACAAAGAGCAGTTCTTC
CASSAHGQGPYKEQFF
>-|TRBV5-1|TRBJ2-5|few
TGCGCCAGCAGCTATCCCGACCCCCAGACCCAGTACTTC
CASSYPDPQTQYF
>-|TRBV3-1|TRBJ1-2|-
TGTGCCAGCAGCCTGAGAGGGAGCAACTATGGCTACACCTTC
CASSLRGSNYGYTF
>-|TRBV3-1|TRBJ2-5|many
TGTGCCAGCAGCTTCATGGGGGGCGTCGAGACCCAGTACTTC
CASSFMGGVETQYF
>-|TRBV15|TRBJ2-4|many
TGTGCCACCAGCAGAGACCTCAAAAACATTCAGTACTTC
CATSRDLKNIQYF
>TRBD2|TRBV11-2|TRBJ2-7|few
TGTGCCAGCAGCTTAGTCGGGGGACTAGCGCCCTTGGAGCAGTACTTC
CASSLVGGLAPLEQYF
>-|TRBV4-2|TRBJ2-5|many
TGTGCCAGCAGCCAAGATGAGGGGCGCCAAGAGACCCAGTACTTC
CASSQDEGRQETQYF
>-|TRBV19|TRBJ1-5|many
TGTGCCAGTAGTACCGGGCGGGGTGGCCAGCCCCAGCATTTT
CASSTGRGGQPQHF
>-|TRBV4-1|TRBJ2-7|-
TGCGCCAGCAGCCAAATAGACAGCTTATACGAGCAGTACTTC
CASSQIDSLYEQYF